One TCR beta chain is described in this entry. Its antigen is unknown. The CDR3 loop spans 18 amino acids. CDR1 and CDR2 from the germline V gene are MDHEN and SYDVKM. V shed 6 bases, J shed 5 bases, and the junction held 20 bases outside the gene matches. This record comes from a study of STAT5B mutations in CD4+ large granular lymphocyte leukemia. Clones were read by immunoSEQ multiplex PCR, and TCRdb kept only the in-frame ones, dropping some. Here the sample spans 30,000 to 35,000 clones, 81% being singletons. General study results and limits: TRBV06-family usage was enriched in top patient clones (8/27) versus controls (2/35).

The sequence was obtained from a human donor in good health. The rearrangement joins TRBV28 to TRBJ2-5; TRBD2 matches 8 bases. The sample comprised CD4+ T cells from blood buffy coats. CDR3 protein: CASSLPRGGWFSIETQYF. For the CDR3, the DNA is TGTGCCAGCAGCCTCCCCCGGGGGGGGTGGTTCTCCATCGAGACCCAGTACTTC.